A single sample gave rise to the 15 T cell receptor beta chains below, sequenced in a study of a mutant IDH1 vaccine in newly diagnosed glioma. Indicated time point: week 47, end of study. The vaccine gave 300 ug of a 20-mer mutant IDH1 peptide subcutaneously per dose. No cognate antigen is known for these TCRs. The data were produced by immunoSEQ multiplex PCR, yet TCRdb's version contains in-frame clones alone and is incomplete. The sample shows about 60,000 clones, less than 90% of them seen only once. The starting material was PBMCs, obtained from a glioma patient whose treatment included an IDH1 peptide vaccine. The origin of the receptors is a woman between 50 and 59 years old with glioma.

This chain joins TRBV19 and TRBJ1-1; D might be TRBD1 (5 bases). CDR1 is LNHDA, CDR2 SQIVND, per germline (reference sequence). This CDR3 comprises 17 residues. V dropped 2 bases and J dropped 0 bases, with 16 bases sitting between them. The CDR3: CASSIQAMRGVNTEAFF. DNA of the CDR3: TGTGCCAGTAGTATACAGGCGATGAGAGGGGTGAACACTGAAGCTTTCTTT.

This clone was seen once. The V gene is TRBV5-1, the J gene TRBJ2-7; perhaps D is TRBD1 or TRBD2 (6 bases each). Trimming removed 0 bases from V and 0 bases from J, with 16 bases in between. This CDR3 is 17 amino acids long. Germline CDR1 SGHRS, CDR2 YFSETQ. The CDR3 DNA reads as TGCGCCAGCAGCTTGGCGGGGGCAGGGGCGGCCTCCTACGAGCAGTACTTC. Translated: CASSLAGAGAASYEQYF.

This chain connects TRBV5-1 to TRBJ2-5; possibly TRBD1 for D (5 bases). Germline loops: CDR1 SGHRS, CDR2 YFSETQ. This CDR3 is built from 13 residues. V shed 4 bases and J shed 5 bases, with 12 bases lying between them. The CDR3 DNA reads as TGCGCCAGCAGCCCCAGGGCAGGGGAGACCCAGTACTTC. It codes for CASSPRAGETQYF.

The chain combines TRBV5-8 with TRBJ2-3; D is uncertain. Germline V gene data show CDR1 as SGHTS and CDR2 as YDEGEE. The CDR3 runs 15 residues. The V end was cut by 2 bases, the J end by 3 bases, with 13 bases between. Written as DNA, the CDR3 is TGTGCCAGCAGCTTCGGGCTTGCGTCAACAGATACGCAGTATTTT. It is translated as CASSFGLASTDTQYF.

The chain uses TRBV5-6 and TRBJ2-3; TRBD2 aligns across 15 bases. The CDR3 loop spans 17 amino acids. Germline CDR1 is SGHDT and CDR2 is YYEEEE. The junction had 5 bases not matched to a gene; V was cut back by 3 bases and J by 3 bases. Written as DNA, the CDR3 is TGTGCCAGCAGCTGGAGGGGGACTAGCGGGAGGACAGATACGCAGTATTTT. Its protein product is CASSWRGTSGRTDTQYF.

This clone was observed a handful of times. The chain employs TRBV9 and TRBJ1-6, with 7 positions matching TRBD1. V shed 4 bases and J 6 bases; nucleotides not matched to a gene: 7. The CDR3 runs to 15 residues. Per the germline V gene, CDR1 is SGDLS and CDR2 is YYNGEE. CDR3 in DNA: TGTGCCAGCAGCCTAGGGACAGACTTTAATTCACCCCTCCACTTT. Protein product: CASSLGTDFNSPLHF.

This clone ranks as medium-sized. The chain couples TRBV7-2 to TRBJ2-7, with 10 bases fitting TRBD1. CDR3 size: 15 residues. The trim removed 5 bases at V and 4 bases at J, leaving 8 bases unmatched. From germline, CDR1 is SGHTA and CDR2 FQGNSA. This CDR3 is CASSAGTGVMYEQYF. In DNA, the CDR3 is TGTGCCAGCAGCGCCGGGACAGGGGTCATGTACGAGCAGTACTTC. Filled out from reference TRBV7-2 and TRBJ2-7, the complete variable domain reads GAGVSQSPSNKVTEKGKDVELRCDPISGHTALYWYRQSLGQGLEFLIYFQGNSAPDKSGLPSDRFSAERTGGSVSTLTIQRTQQEDSAVYLCASSAGTGVMYEQYFGPGTRLTVT.

The rearrangement uses TRBV6-5 and TRBJ1-2; possible D gene TRBD1, 6 bases. This CDR3 contains 15 residues. Germline V gene lookup returns CDR1 MNHEY and CDR2 SVGAGI. Trimming took 0 bases from V and 4 from J, leaving 12 bases between them. CDR3 nucleotides: TGTGCCAGCAGTTACTCGACCCAGGGGCTCTATGGCTACACCTTC. Encoded protein: CASSYSTQGLYGYTF.

The chain is built from TRBV29-1 and TRBJ2-4; no clear D. V was trimmed by 1 base and J by 4 bases, leaving 5 bases between them. CDR3 size: 12 residues. Germline CDR1 is SQVTM and CDR2 is ANQGSEA. This CDR3 is CSVEGGKNIQYF. CDR3 DNA sequence: TGCAGCGTTGAAGGGGGTAAAAACATTCAGTACTTC.

The chain couples TRBV5-6 to TRBJ2-7; D is possibly TRBD1 (6 bases). V dropped 4 bases and J dropped 4 bases, with 12 bases sitting between them. The CDR3 is 13 amino acids. Germline V CDR1 and CDR2: SGHDT, YYEEEE. CDR3: CASSGDISYEQYF. DNA of the CDR3: TGTGCCAGCAGCGGGGACATATCTTACGAGCAGTACTTC.

The gene calls are TRBV11-2 and TRBJ1-3, with 7 positions matching TRBD1. CDR3 size: 16 residues. Trimming cost V 4 bases and J 4 bases; bases outside gene matches: 10. CDR1 is SGHAT and CDR2 is FQNNGV in the germline V gene. CDR3 DNA: TGTGCCAGCAGCTGGCAACCGGGACAGCCCGGAAACACCATATATTTT. Residues: CASSWQPGQPGNTIYF.

This sequence joins TRBV5-1 and TRBJ2-7; D might be TRBD2 (6 bases). The CDR3 spans 14 residues. Trimming took off 4 bases at V and 5 bases at J, with 16 bases between the two ends. Germline V gene data show CDR1 as SGHRS and CDR2 as YFSETQ. Here the CDR3 DNA reads TGCGCCAGCAGCGTAGGACGGGGCGGGGACGAGCAGTACTTC. Its translation: CASSVGRGGDEQYF.

The chain has TRBV5-1 and TRBJ2-3; D possibly uses TRBD1 or TRBD2 (6 bases each). Germline V gene sequence: CDR1 SGHRS, CDR2 YFSETQ. V was pared by 4 bases and J by 0 bases, with 15 bases between. The length of the CDR3 is 16 residues. CDR3 nucleotides: TGCGCCAGCAGCCCAGGAGGGGGGTCGAGCACAGATACGCAGTATTTT. Its translation is CASSPGGGSSTDTQYF.

This chain joins TRBV9 and TRBJ2-1; TRBD2 matches at 11 bases. CDR1 is SGDLS and CDR2 is YYNGEE in the germline V gene. The CDR3 has 17 residues. With V trimmed by 0 bases and J by 4 bases, 6 bases remained unmatched. This CDR3 reads CASSVVAGGLGYNEQFF. The CDR3 coding sequence is TGTGCCAGCAGCGTAGTAGCGGGGGGGCTTGGATACAATGAGCAGTTCTTC.

The V call is TRBV4-2, the J call TRBJ2-7; 8 bases fit TRBD2. This CDR3 has 16 amino acids. V shed 1 base, J shed 3 bases, and the junction held 8 bases outside the gene matches. The germline V gene encodes CDR1 LGHNA and CDR2 YNFKEQ. The CDR3 nucleotides read TGTGCCAGCAGCCAAGTCGGCGGGGGGTTTAACTACGAGCAGTACTTC. It codes for CASSQVGGGFNYEQYF.